A single sample is the source of the 20 T cell receptor beta chains below, sequenced in a study of T cell repertoires in cytomegalovirus infection. Their specific antigens are unknown. TCRdb redid the calling of the reads with MiXCR, one entry per CDR3 protein. The repertoire holds 300,000 to 400,000 distinct CDR3 sequences, with 25% as singletons. The sample here was cultured PBMCs, taken from culture after CMV antigen stimulation. The receptors here all came from a human donor in good health (CMV status not recorded). Some clones in this sample may be carry-over from other donors' samples.

The chain recombines TRBV7-9 with TRBJ2-3; D unresolved. Germline V gene sequence: CDR1 SEHNR, CDR2 FQNEAQ (reference sequence). CDR3 length equals 15 residues. V shed 4 bases and J shed 0 bases, with 11 bases lying between them. DNA of the CDR3: TGTGCCAGCAGCTCCAGGTATTTTAGCACAGATACGCAGTATTTT. This gives the protein CASSSRYFSTDTQYF.

This clonotype was counted between two and nine times. The rearrangement joins TRBV5-6 to TRBJ2-6, with D perhaps being TRBD1 or TRBD2 (5 bases each). The germline gives CDR1 SGHDT, CDR2 YYEEEE. This CDR3 region has 15 residues. V was cut by 7 bases and J by 0 bases, with 11 bases left in between. CDR3: CASRDAISGANVLTF. Here the CDR3 DNA reads TGTGCCAGCCGGGACGCAATCTCTGGGGCCAACGTCCTGACTTTC. Looking up the rest from reference TRBV5-6 and TRBJ2-6 gives the full variable domain: DAGVTQSPTHLIKTRGQQVTLRCSPKSGHDTVSWYQQALGQGPQFIFQYYEEEERQRGNFPDRFSGHQFPNYSSELNVNALLLGDSALYLCASRDAISGANVLTFGAGSRLTVL.

This clonotype has more than one count but fewer than ten. The chain is built from TRBV4-3 and TRBJ2-1; D is unclear. CDR1 LGHNA and CDR2 YSLEER come from the germline V gene. V was trimmed by 0 bases and J by 3 bases, leaving 6 bases between them. The CDR3 loop spans 14 amino acids. CDR3 nucleotide sequence: TGCGCCAGCAGCCAAGACGGCGACTACAATGAGCAGTTCTTC. Its translation: CASSQDGDYNEQFF.

This chain uses TRBV29-1 with TRBJ2-2, with 8 bases aligning to TRBD1. With 2 bases clipped from V and 1 base from J, the junction kept 3 bases outside the gene matches. CDR3 length equals 15 residues. Germline V gene data show CDR1 as SQVTM and CDR2 as ANQGSEA. This CDR3 reads CSVEFRGRNTGELFF. The CDR3 DNA reads as TGCAGCGTTGAATTCAGGGGGCGGAACACCGGGGAGCTGTTTTTT.

The chain joins TRBV4-3 to TRBJ2-3, with 9 nucleotides matching TRBD1. This CDR3 contains 18 residues. The ends lost 3 bases at V and 1 base at J; junction bases unmatched: 11. Germline CDR1 is LGHNA and CDR2 is YSLEER. The CDR3 protein is CASSHRTFRDRGTDTQYF. Written as DNA, the CDR3 is TGCGCCAGCAGCCACCGGACTTTCCGGGACAGGGGCACAGATACGCAGTATTTT.

In DNA, the CDR3 is TGTGCCAGCTCCTCGGCGGGGGGACCCCTCCACTTT. Encoded protein: CASSSAGGPLHF. The rearrangement uses TRBV27 and TRBJ1-6, with D perhaps TRBD1 (5 bases). This CDR3 has 12 amino acids. Germline loops: CDR1 MNHEY, CDR2 SMNVEV (reference sequence). V was cut by 8 bases and J by 12 bases, with 14 bases left in between.

The chain is built from TRBV11-2 and TRBJ2-2; D call uncertain. CDR3 size: 14 residues. V lost 4 bases to trimming and J lost 1 base, with 7 bases between them. Per the germline V gene, CDR1 is SGHAT and CDR2 is FQNNGV. CDR3 in amino acids: CASSSTVNTGELFF. CDR3 coding DNA: TGTGCCAGCAGCTCCACAGTGAACACCGGGGAGCTGTTTTTT.

This clonotype was counted only a few times. The chain carries TRBV18 and TRBJ2-7; 9 nucleotides agree with TRBD1. V trimming: 6 bases; J trimming: 6 bases; junction bases outside the gene matches: 6. The CDR3 length is 13 residues. Germline V gives CDR1 KGHSH, CDR2 LQKENI. The CDR3 sequence: CASSGDRVTEQYV. The CDR3 coding sequence is TGTGCCAGCTCCGGGGACAGGGTGACCGAGCAGTACGTC.

J is TRBJ1-5 and V is TRBV7-2; unclear D gene. This CDR3 contains 12 residues. V was trimmed by 5 bases and J by 6 bases, leaving 8 bases between them. Per germline, CDR1 SGHTA and CDR2 FQGNSA. The CDR3 region has the DNA TGTGCCAGCAGCCTAGATCGTCAGCCCCAGCATTTT. Protein sequence: CASSLDRQPQHF.

The rearrangement uses TRBV19 and TRBJ1-2; D gene ambiguous. Germline V CDR1 and CDR2: LNHDA, SQIVND (reference sequence). Trimming shortened V by 3 bases and J by 6 bases, and 14 bases separated the two germline ends. The CDR3 is 14 amino acids. The CDR3 is CASSIFGSGHGYTF. CDR3 coding DNA: TGTGCCAGTAGTATTTTTGGGAGTGGACATGGCTACACCTTC.

The CDR3 region is CSARDGDTYQETQYF. DNA for the CDR3: TGCAGTGCTAGAGATGGGGACACGTACCAAGAGACCCAGTACTTC. J is TRBJ2-5 and V is TRBV20-1, with D maybe TRBD1 (6 bases). V was trimmed by 0 bases and J by 0 bases, leaving 11 bases between them. The CDR3 runs 15 residues. The germline gives CDR1 DFQATT, CDR2 SNEGSKA (reference sequence).

DNA of the CDR3: TGTGCCATCAGTGGAACAGAGAACACTGAAGCTTTCTTT. Translation gives CAISGTENTEAFF. The chain links TRBV10-3 to TRBJ1-1; D remains ambiguous. The germline V and J ends were trimmed by 4 bases and 1 base, with 7 bases remaining between them. The CDR3 contains 13 residues. In germline, CDR1 is ENHRY, CDR2 SYGVKD.

Many counts were recorded for this clonotype. The rearrangement uses TRBV7-6 and TRBJ2-3, with 14 bases lining up with TRBD2. Germline CDR1 SGHVS, CDR2 FNYEAQ. The CDR3 runs 18 residues. V was pared by 9 bases and J by 0 bases, with 11 bases of the junction left unmatched. This chain's CDR3 is CASPGLAGDLPSTDTQYF. CDR3 sequence (DNA): TGTGCCAGTCCGGGACTAGCGGGGGACTTACCGAGCACAGATACGCAGTATTTT.

This chain uses TRBV4-1 with TRBJ1-1; D uncertain. The germline V gene has CDR1 MGHRA and CDR2 YSYEKL. The V gene lost 2 bases and the J gene lost 2 bases, with 9 bases spanning the gap. The CDR3 runs 14 residues. This CDR3 reads CASSQSGPNTEAFF. The CDR3 bases are TGCGCCAGCAGCCAATCAGGCCCAAACACTGAAGCTTTCTTT.

The V and J genes are TRBV12-3 or TRBV12-4 and TRBJ1-2; D unclear. Trimming left V 1 base short and J 6 bases short, with 6 bases between. The CDR3 has 12 residues. The CDR3 sequence is CASSLGLNGYTF. CDR3 DNA sequence: TGTGCCAGCAGTTTAGGGTTAAATGGCTACACCTTC.

The rearrangement uses TRBV6-6 and TRBJ1-5; D unclear. Germline CDR1 MNHNY, CDR2 SVGAGI (reference sequence). Trimming left V 4 bases short and J 0 bases short, with 7 bases between. CDR3 size: 14 residues. CDR3 loop: CASSFRSSNQPQHF. DNA of the CDR3: TGTGCCAGCAGTTTTCGGAGTAGCAATCAGCCCCAGCATTTT.

At least ten counts were recorded for this clonotype. Its ends do not fully match the called genes, so a read error is possible. The V gene is TRBV7-2, the J gene TRBJ1-2, with D unclear. The CDR3 extends over 11 amino acids. Germline V CDR1 and CDR2: SGHTA, FQGNSA. CDR3: CASSLDGGLAF. The CDR3 DNA reads TGTGCCAGCAGCTTAGACGGCGGCTTAGCCTTC.

This chain connects TRBV19 to TRBJ2-7, with D hard to call. Germline V gene lookup returns CDR1 LNHDA and CDR2 SQIVND (reference sequence). V lost 5 bases to trimming and J lost 7 bases, with 12 bases between them. CDR3 size: 12 residues. CDR3 amino acids: CASSVSGGEQYF. In nucleotides, the CDR3 is TGTGCCAGTAGTGTCAGTGGCGGTGAGCAGTACTTC.

The chain has TRBV7-2 and TRBJ2-1; a weak D match, TRBD2 (6 bases). This CDR3 comprises 16 residues. Trimming removed 2 bases at V and 2 bases at J, with 13 bases between. CDR1 is SGHTA and CDR2 is FQGNSA in the germline V gene. CDR3 amino acids: CASSLRWEVTYNEQFF. The CDR3 DNA is TGTGCCAGCAGCTTAAGGTGGGAGGTCACCTACAATGAGCAGTTCTTC.

V usage is TRBV10-3 and J usage is TRBJ2-1; no clear D. V dropped 6 bases and J dropped 5 bases, with 17 bases sitting between them. Germline V gene sequence: CDR1 ENHRY, CDR2 SYGVKD. The CDR3 loop spans 15 amino acids. The CDR3 DNA reads as TGTGCCATCAGCCTGGAGTTAGAGGTCAACAATGAGCAGTTCTTC. It encodes CAISLELEVNNEQFF.